This TCR beta chain was profiled in a study of T cells in localized non-small cell lung cancer. Study outcomes and limitations: Heterogeneity remains possible because sequencing was limited to only one tumor region. T cell clonality was highest in uninvolved adjacent lung, above tumor. Elevated circulating T cell density in blood was associated with longer overall survival. The appearance of a median approximately 57 of the top 100 tumor clones was seen in adjacent lung.

As for this clone: Its antigen is not known.

TCRdb's copy holds only in-frame clones and misses some; the assay was immunoSEQ multiplex PCR. The repertoire has around 140,000 clones, roughly 90% of them found once; the top ten carry around 1.7%. The CDR3 has 14 amino acids. Unmatched junction bases numbered 4, after V lost 7 bases and J lost 3 bases. The germline V gene has CDR1 SNHLY and CDR2 FYNNEI. Sequencing was performed on peripheral blood, taken before any cancer treatment. The chain couples TRBV2 to TRBJ2-1; 9 bases match TRBD1. The sequence came from a female donor older than 55 with stage I lung adenocarcinoma. In DNA, the CDR3 is TGTGCCAGCAAGGGGACAGGGCACTACAATGAGCAGTTCTTC. Translating gives CASKGTGHYNEQFF.